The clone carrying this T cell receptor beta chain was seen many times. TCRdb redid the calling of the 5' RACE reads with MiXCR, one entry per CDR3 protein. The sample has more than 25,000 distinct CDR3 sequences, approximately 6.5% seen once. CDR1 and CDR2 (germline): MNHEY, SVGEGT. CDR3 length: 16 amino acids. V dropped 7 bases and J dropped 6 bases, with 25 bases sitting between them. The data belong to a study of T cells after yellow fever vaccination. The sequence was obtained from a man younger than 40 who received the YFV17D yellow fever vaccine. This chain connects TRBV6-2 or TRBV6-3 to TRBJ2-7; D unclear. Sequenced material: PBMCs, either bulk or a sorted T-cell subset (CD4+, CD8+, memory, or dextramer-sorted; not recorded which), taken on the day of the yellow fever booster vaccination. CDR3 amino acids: CASKGKSSPVGSEQYF. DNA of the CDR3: TGTGCCAGCAAAGGGAAGAGTTCACCGGTTGGTTCCGAGCAGTACTTC.